This is a list of T cell receptor beta chains from one sample in a study of kidney transplant recipient with SARS-CoV-2 infection. TCRdb passed the reads through MiXCR, listing each CDR3 protein once. The repertoire holds approximately 250,000 distinct CDR3 sequences, with less than 35% as singletons. Sequencing was performed on a blood sample, taken at baseline and on day 111 from a kidney transplant recipient. The receptors originated from a young adult male patient who had COVID-19 and was a kidney transplant recipient. Some T cells may arise from the graft donor. Each CDR3 is given with its conserved first and last residue. D genes are given only for firm matches. Some rows mark clone size as missing; the rest say once, few, many or name a class of expanded clone.

TRBV5-6	TRBD2	many	TRBJ2-7	TGTGCCAGCAGCTTGGAAGTCCCCCGAGCGGGAGACTTTCACGAGCAGTACTTC	CASSLEVPRAGDFHEQYF
TRBV7-7	NA	few	TRBJ1-2	TGTGCCAGCAGCTCATTCAGTAAGTGCCGAAAGACCTATGGCTACACCTTC	CASSSFSKCRKTYGYTF
TRBV19	NA	many	TRBJ1-2	TGTGCCAGTAGTGTGCCCAGGACAAATCGAAAGACCTATGGCTACACCTTC	CASSVPRTNRKTYGYTF
TRBV3-1	NA	many	TRBJ2-2	TGTGCCAGCAGCGCCCAACATCCCATTTCAGGCTTGACCGGGGAGCTGTTTTTT	CASSAQHPISGLTGELFF
TRBV28	TRBD2	many	TRBJ2-1	TGTGCCAGCAGGGGGGGGCTAGCGGGAGTGGATGAGCAGTTCTTC	CASRGGLAGVDEQFF
TRBV28	NA	many	TRBJ1-2	TGTGCCAGCAGCTTGGACTCCGGGACGGCCTATGGCTACACCTTC	CASSLDSGTAYGYTF
TRBV19	TRBD2	NA	TRBJ2-1	TGTGCCAGTAGTTCGTCTAGCGGGGACTCCTACAATGAGCAGTTCTTC	CASSSSSGDSYNEQFF
TRBV12-3/TRBV12-4	TRBD2	few	TRBJ2-1	TGTGCCAGCAGTTCCACCCTCCTGCCGGGGAGGGCCCCATTCTTC	CASSSTLLPGRAPFF
TRBV28	TRBD2	NA	TRBJ2-3	TGTGCCAGCAGTTTTCCGGCGGGAGGTGTAAAAATAACAGATACGCAGTATTTT	CASSFPAGGVKITDTQYF
TRBV24-1	TRBD2	NA	TRBJ2-1	TGTGCCACCAGTGATCCTGGGACTAGCGGGAGTAGCTCCTACAATGAGCAGTTCTTC	CATSDPGTSGSSSYNEQFF
TRBV7-3	NA	many	TRBJ2-5	TGTGCCAGCAGCTTAACGGGCGGCAGGGAAGAGACCCAGTACTTC	CASSLTGGREETQYF
TRBV21-1	NA	few	TRBJ1-6	TGTGCCAGCAGCCTACACATACATCATAATTCACCCCTCCACTTT	CASSLHIHHNSPLHF
TRBV18	TRBD1	many	TRBJ1-6	TGTGCCAGCTCACCCGGACAGGGGGCTTATTCACCCCTCCACTTT	CASSPGQGAYSPLHF
TRBV14	NA	many	TRBJ1-3	TGTGCCAGCAGCCCCGGACACTCTGGAAACACCATATATTTT	CASSPGHSGNTIYF